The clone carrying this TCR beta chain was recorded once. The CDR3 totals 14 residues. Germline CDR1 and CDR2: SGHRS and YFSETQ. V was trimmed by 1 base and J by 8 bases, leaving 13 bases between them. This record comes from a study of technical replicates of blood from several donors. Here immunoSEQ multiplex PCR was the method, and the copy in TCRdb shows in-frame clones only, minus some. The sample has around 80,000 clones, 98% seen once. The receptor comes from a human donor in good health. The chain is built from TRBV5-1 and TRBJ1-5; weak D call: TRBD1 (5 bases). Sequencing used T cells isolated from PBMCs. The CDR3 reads CASSLWGESEPQHF. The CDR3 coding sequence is TGCGCCAGCAGCTTGTGGGGGGAGTCTGAGCCCCAGCATTTT. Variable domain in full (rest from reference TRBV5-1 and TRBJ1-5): KAGVTQTPRYLIKTRGQQVTLSCSPISGHRSVSWYQQTPGQGLQFLFEYFSETQRNKGNFPGRFSGRQFSNSRSEMNVSTLELGDSALYLCASSLWGESEPQHFGDGTRLSIL.